Listed below are T cell receptor beta chains from one sample, sequenced in a study of long-term antiretroviral therapy in people with HIV. The protocol was immunoSEQ multiplex PCR, while the TCRdb copy is restricted to in-frame clones and leaves out a portion. The table includes roughly 15,000 clones, around 80% detected once. Sequences were derived from unsorted PBMCs, sampled 3.1 years after starting antiretroviral therapy. Every receptor here comes from a man aged 35 to 55 with HIV. Both conserved end residues are part of each CDR3. Fields, in order: J gene, D gene, clone size, CDR3 length, V gene, CDR3 protein, CDR3 DNA. A D gene is named only where the DNA matches it firmly. For some rows the clone size is stated as once, few or many, or as a class when expanded; others skip it.

TRBJ2-3 | NA | NA | 14 | TRBV5-1 | CASSLGQTTDTQYF | TGCGCCAGCAGCTTGGGACAGACCACAGATACGCAGTATTTT
TRBJ2-7 | TRBD2 | NA | 15 | TRBV5-4 | CASSLGREGEYEQYF | TGTGCCAGCAGCTTGGGACGGGAGGGAGAATACGAGCAGTACTTC
TRBJ1-2 | NA | NA | 15 | TRBV4-1 | CASSQDRGGGYGYTF | TGCGCCAGCAGCCAAGATCGAGGGGGGGGATATGGCTACACCTTC
TRBJ2-6 | NA | few | 14 | TRBV6-5 | CASRRTSGANVLTF | TGTGCCAGCAGGAGGACTTCTGGGGCCAACGTCCTGACTTTC
TRBJ1-2 | NA | NA | 17 | TRBV10-3 | CAISEPRLGGSNYGYTF | TGTGCCATCAGTGAGCCGAGACTAGGGGGATCTAACTATGGCTACACCTTC
TRBJ2-7 | TRBD1 | NA | 14 | TRBV15 | CATSLTGEPYEQYF | TGTGCCACCAGCTTGACAGGGGAACCCTACGAGCAGTACTTC
TRBJ1-2 | NA | NA | 18 | TRBV7-2 | CASSLNWGHEPLWGSYTF | TGTGCCAGCAGCTTAAATTGGGGACACGAACCACTATGGGGGAGCTACACCTTC
TRBJ2-7 | TRBD2 | NA | 15 | TRBV19 | CASSRSLAGAYEQYF | TGTGCCAGTAGTAGGTCACTAGCGGGAGCCTACGAGCAGTACTTC
TRBJ1-4 | NA | NA | 15 | TRBV5-4 | CASSPSASSNEKLFF | TGTGCCAGCAGCCCGTCGGCTTCGTCTAATGAAAAACTGTTTTTT
TRBJ2-6 | TRBD1 | NA | 16 | TRBV2 | CASRLTGFSGANVLTF | TGTGCCAGCCGTTTGACAGGGTTTTCTGGGGCCAACGTCCTGACTTTC
TRBJ2-1 | NA | NA | 13 | TRBV27 | CASSLSEADEQFF | TGTGCCAGCAGTTTATCGGAAGCAGATGAGCAGTTCTTC
TRBJ2-3 | TRBD2 | NA | 20 | TRBV14 | CASSLTLGLAGAQNTDTQYF | TGTGCCAGCAGCCTGACTCTTGGACTAGCGGGGGCCCAAAACACAGATACGCAGTATTTT
TRBJ1-5 | NA | NA | 13 | TRBV6-6 | CASGDFSNQPQHF | TGTGCCAGCGGGGATTTTAGCAATCAGCCCCAGCATTTT
TRBJ1-1 | NA | NA | 14 | TRBV14 | CASSQVLGNAEAFF | TGTGCCAGCAGCCAAGTATTGGGGAACGCTGAAGCTTTCTTT
TRBJ2-7 | TRBD1 | NA | 15 | TRBV7-9 | CASSAQGLRSYEQYF | TGTGCCAGCAGCGCACAGGGGTTAAGGTCCTACGAGCAGTACTTC
TRBJ1-1 | NA | NA | 12 | TRBV6-5 | CASSHGQREAFF | TGTGCCAGCAGTCACGGACAGCGTGAAGCTTTCTTT
TRBJ2-7 | NA | few | 14 | TRBV19 | CASSVSLSAYEQYF | TGTGCCAGTAGTGTCTCCCTGAGCGCCTACGAGCAGTACTTC
TRBJ2-5 | NA | NA | 15 | TRBV9 | CASSVSPSAQETQYF | TGTGCCAGCAGCGTATCCCCTAGCGCACAAGAGACCCAGTACTTC
TRBJ1-6 | TRBD1 | NA | 14 | TRBV27 | CASSRDRGESPLHF | TGTGCCAGCAGTAGAGACAGGGGGGAGTCACCCCTCCACTTT
TRBJ1-5 | NA | NA | 13 | TRBV21-1 | CASSPGVDQPQHF | TGTGCCAGCAGCCCGGGAGTTGATCAGCCCCAGCATTTT
TRBJ1-2 | NA | NA | 13 | TRBV29-1 | CSVADPGGYGYTF | TGCAGCGTTGCGGATCCCGGAGGCTATGGCTACACCTTC
TRBJ1-5 | TRBD1 | NA | 14 | TRBV6-5 | CASSRDRGDLAQHF | TGTGCCAGCAGTCGGGACAGGGGGGACTTGGCCCAGCATTTT
TRBJ2-1 | NA | large | 14 | TRBV10-3 | CAISDGGGLDEQFF | TGTGCCATCAGTGATGGGGGGGGCTTGGATGAGCAGTTCTTC
TRBJ2-3 | TRBD2 | once | 17 | TRBV25-1 | CASSEPAGGHDADTQYF | TGTGCCAGCAGTGAGCCCGCGGGGGGCCATGACGCAGATACGCAGTATTTT
TRBJ1-2 | NA | few | 12 | TRBV2 | CASTDSYYGYTF | TGTGCCAGCACCGACAGCTACTATGGCTACACCTTC
TRBJ2-7 | NA | NA | 16 | TRBV7-9 | CASSFNAGRDTYEQYF | TGTGCCAGCAGCTTTAACGCAGGCAGGGACACCTACGAGCAGTACTTC
TRBJ2-7 | TRBD1 | few | 14 | TRBV28 | CASSFGTGPHEQYF | TGTGCCAGCAGTTTTGGGACAGGGCCCCACGAGCAGTACTTC
TRBJ2-5 | NA | NA | 12 | TRBV19 | CASSRLQETQYF | TGTGCCAGTAGTAGGCTCCAAGAGACCCAGTACTTC
TRBJ2-3 | TRBD1 | NA | 17 | TRBV11-3 | CASSSNLQGAHRDTQYF | TGTGCCAGCAGCTCGAATCTCCAGGGGGCTCATCGGGATACGCAGTATTTT
TRBJ2-5 | TRBD2 | NA | 18 | TRBV5-6 | CASSLEGLAGDREETQYF | TGTGCCAGCAGCTTGGAGGGACTAGCGGGGGATAGGGAAGAGACCCAGTACTTC
TRBJ2-2 | NA | few | 15 | TRBV28 | CASSFGQINTGELFF | TGTGCCAGCAGTTTCGGGCAGATAAACACCGGGGAGCTGTTTTTT
TRBJ1-3 | NA | NA | 15 | TRBV28 | CASSSQRGTGNTIYF | TGTGCCAGCAGTTCCCAACGGGGCACTGGAAACACCATATATTTT
TRBJ2-7 | NA | NA | 15 | TRBV4-1 | CASSLMTDSSYEQYF | TGCGCCAGCAGCCTTATGACTGATAGCTCCTACGAGCAGTACTTC
TRBJ1-6 | TRBD1 | few | 13 | TRBV7-9 | CASSRQGNSPLHF | TGTGCCAGCAGCAGACAGGGTAATTCACCCCTCCACTTT
TRBJ2-7 | NA | NA | 13 | TRBV7-9 | CASSSDSTYEQYF | TGTGCCAGCAGCTCCGACAGTACCTACGAGCAGTACTTC
TRBJ2-1 | NA | NA | 14 | TRBV30 | CAWSVKSSHNEQFF | TGTGCCTGGAGTGTAAAATCCAGCCACAATGAGCAGTTCTTC
TRBJ2-7 | NA | NA | 15 | TRBV10-3 | CAISESREIHYEQYF | TGTGCCATCAGTGAGTCTAGGGAAATTCACTACGAGCAGTACTTC
TRBJ2-3 | TRBD1 | NA | 15 | TRBV5-1 | CASSGGQGVGDTQYF | TGCGCCAGCAGCGGAGGACAGGGGGTTGGGGATACGCAGTATTTT
TRBJ2-1 | NA | NA | 16 | TRBV19 | CASSIDVAGAGNEQFF | TGTGCCAGTAGTATAGACGTGGCGGGGGCGGGGAATGAGCAGTTCTTC
TRBJ1-3 | NA | once | 12 | TRBV4-1 | CASSQEGNTIYF | TGCGCCAGCAGCCAAGAGGGAAACACCATATATTTT
TRBJ1-2 | NA | NA | 14 | TRBV11-2 | CASSLDWGAGGYTF | TGTGCCAGCAGCTTAGATTGGGGGGCTGGTGGCTACACCTTC
TRBJ2-6 | TRBD2 | NA | 17 | TRBV5-6 | CASSSSGGAAGANVLTF | TGTGCCAGCAGCTCTAGCGGGGGGGCCGCTGGGGCCAACGTCCTGACTTTC
TRBJ1-5 | NA | NA | 15 | TRBV5-6 | CASSPRSNSNQPQHF | TGTGCCAGCAGCCCACGATCTAATAGCAATCAGCCCCAGCATTTT